The clone carrying this T cell receptor beta chain was picked up one time. The antigen is unknown. This sample is drawn from a study of cytomegalovirus exposure and HLA in healthy donors. Across the study: Genotyping of 398 donors showed that about 84% belonged to the Caucasian-associated ancestry cluster. Study results and caveats: Most TCR sequences were uncommon, yet certain public TCRs appeared in many donors. Sequencing had likely introduced a cluster of highly shared sequence variants as an artifact.

Primers included in the PCR were 60 Vbeta and 13 Jbeta primers. Data came from immunoSEQ multiplex PCR; TCRdb stores just in-frame clones and leaves some out. The sample has fewer than 140,000 clones, roughly 80% seen once; the top ten hold under 4%. Trimming took off 3 bases at V and 0 bases at J, with 16 bases between the two ends. CDR3 length: 17 amino acids. The germline V gene has CDR1 SGHRS and CDR2 YFSETQ. The TCR sequence derives from a man aged 55 to 70 in good health and CMV-seronegative. What was sequenced was PBMCs. The V call is TRBV5-1, the J call TRBJ2-1, with D unclear. CDR3 amino acids: CASSSQIYSGSYNEQFF. The CDR3, as DNA: TGCGCCAGCAGCTCCCAAATTTACTCAGGCTCCTACAATGAGCAGTTCTTC. Full variable domain (outside the CDR3, taken from reference TRBV5-1 and TRBJ2-1): KAGVTQTPRYLIKTRGQQVTLSCSPISGHRSVSWYQQTPGQGLQFLFEYFSETQRNKGNFPGRFSGRQFSNSRSEMNVSTLELGDSALYLCASSSQIYSGSYNEQFFGPGTRLTVL.